This passage covers 8 T cell receptor beta chains from one sample sequenced in a study of blood T cell repertoires in COVID-19. Profiling relied on immunoSEQ multiplex PCR, and the TCRdb table lists in-frame clones only, not all of them. The repertoire holds about 300,000 clones, around 83% seen once, with about 1.2% in the top ten. The sequenced material came from peripheral blood. The receptor source for this set is a woman aged 45-65 years with acute or convalescent COVID-19.

The chain joins TRBV18 to TRBJ1-2; 9 nucleotides line up with TRBD1. The CDR3 has 18 amino acids. The germline gives CDR1 KGHSH, CDR2 LQKENI. V lost 3 bases and J lost 0; bases outside the gene matches: 11. This CDR3 is CASSPQSGTGPPNYGYTF. The CDR3 DNA sequence: TGTGCCAGCTCACCTCAATCCGGGACAGGGCCCCCTAACTATGGCTACACCTTC.

J is TRBJ1-1 and V is TRBV2; D possibly corresponds to TRBD1 (5 bases). V lost 7 bases, J lost 5 bases, and 11 bases lay in between. This CDR3 has 12 residues. Looked up from germline, CDR1 is SNHLY and CDR2 is FYNNEI. CDR3 amino acids: CASMQGRTEAFF. The CDR3 coding sequence is TGTGCCAGCATGCAGGGAAGAACTGAAGCTTTCTTT.

The chain uses TRBV6-2 or TRBV6-3 and TRBJ2-5; 7 bases are shared with TRBD2. The length of the CDR3 is 18 residues. Germline-derived CDR1 and CDR2 are MNHEY and SVGEGT. V was pared by 0 bases and J by 2 bases, with 12 bases of the junction left unmatched. For the CDR3, the DNA is TGTGCCAGCAGTTACTCGAGTAGCGGGCCTTTTAATCAAGAGACCCAGTACTTC. It codes for CASSYSSSGPFNQETQYF.

The rearrangement uses TRBV5-1 and TRBJ1-4; no reliable D call. Trimming left V 4 bases short and J 2 bases short, with 15 bases between. Looked up from germline, CDR1 is SGHRS and CDR2 is YFSETQ. The CDR3 consists of 16 residues. In DNA, the CDR3 is TGCGCCAGCAGCCCCTCCGGAGCGGGGACTAATGAAAAACTGTTTTTT. This encodes CASSPSGAGTNEKLFF.

Only one count was recorded for this clone. The chain couples TRBV2 to TRBJ1-1, with D perhaps matching TRBD1 (6 bases). The ends were cut back, 6 bases at V and 4 bases at J, with 15 bases in the middle. Germline CDR1 is SNHLY and CDR2 is FYNNEI. There are 14 residues in the CDR3. In nucleotides, the CDR3 is TGTGCCAGCAGCTACACAGGGCAGACCACTGAAGCTTTCTTT. It codes for CASSYTGQTTEAFF.

The chain is built from TRBV5-1 and TRBJ2-1, with 8 bases that match TRBD2. Losses at the gene ends were 7 bases for V and 6 bases for J; bases not matched to a gene: 0. CDR1 is SGHRS, CDR2 YFSETQ, per germline. The length of the CDR3 is 11 residues. The CDR3 loop is CASLAGNEQFF. CDR3 nucleotide sequence: TGCGCCAGCCTAGCGGGCAATGAGCAGTTCTTC.

The chain combines TRBV14 with TRBJ1-3, with 8 nucleotides matching TRBD1. The CDR3 loop spans 15 amino acids. J gave up 2 bases and V 4 bases, and 4 bases lay outside the gene matches. Germline assignment: CDR1 SGHDN and CDR2 FVKESK. CDR3 protein: CASSPRTGPGNTIYF. DNA for the CDR3: TGTGCCAGCAGCCCCAGGACAGGGCCTGGAAACACCATATATTTT.

The chain links TRBV3-1 (or the pseudogene TRBV3-2) to TRBJ1-1; no reliable D call. CDR1 and CDR2 (germline): LGHDT, YNNKEL (reference sequence). This CDR3 region has 14 residues. Trimming cost V 1 base and J 7 bases, with 13 bases left between them. The CDR3 loop is CASSQVGGRDEAFF. The CDR3 DNA sequence: TGTGCCAGCAGCCAAGTTGGCGGGAGGGATGAAGCTTTCTTT.